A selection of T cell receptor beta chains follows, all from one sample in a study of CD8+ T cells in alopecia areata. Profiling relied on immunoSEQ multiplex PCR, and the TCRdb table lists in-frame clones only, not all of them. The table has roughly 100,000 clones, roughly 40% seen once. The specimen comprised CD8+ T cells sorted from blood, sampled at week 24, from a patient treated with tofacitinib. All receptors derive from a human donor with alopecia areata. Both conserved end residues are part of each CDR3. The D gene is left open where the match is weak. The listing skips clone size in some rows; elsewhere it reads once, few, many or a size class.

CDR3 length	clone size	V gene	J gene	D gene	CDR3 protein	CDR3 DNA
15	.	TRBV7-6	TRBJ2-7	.	CASSLGRDSSYEQYF	TGTGCCAGCAGCTTAGGGCGGGACAGCTCCTACGAGCAGTACTTC
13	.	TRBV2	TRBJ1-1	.	CASRIGGGTEAFF	TGTGCCAGCAGGATCGGAGGAGGGACTGAAGCTTTCTTT
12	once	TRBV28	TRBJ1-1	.	CASSGANTEAFF	TGTGCCAGCAGTGGGGCGAACACTGAAGCTTTCTTT
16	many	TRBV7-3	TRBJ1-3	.	CASSLTAGHSGNTIYF	TGTGCCAGCAGCTTAACGGCGGGGCATTCTGGAAACACCATATATTTT
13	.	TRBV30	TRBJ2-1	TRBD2	CARLAGAYNEQFF	TGTGCCCGACTAGCGGGAGCCTACAATGAGCAGTTCTTC
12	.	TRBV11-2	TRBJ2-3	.	CASSLGTDTQYF	TGTGCCAGCAGCTTAGGCACAGATACGCAGTATTTT
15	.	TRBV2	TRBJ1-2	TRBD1	CASSFRDSKNYGYTF	TGTGCCAGCAGTTTCCGGGACAGCAAAAACTATGGCTACACCTTC
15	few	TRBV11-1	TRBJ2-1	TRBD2	CASSLPGGAYNEQFF	TGTGCCAGCAGCTTACCGGGAGGGGCCTACAATGAGCAGTTCTTC
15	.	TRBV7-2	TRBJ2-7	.	CASNAWGQGPHEQYF	TGTGCCAGCAACGCTTGGGGGCAGGGCCCCCACGAGCAGTACTTC
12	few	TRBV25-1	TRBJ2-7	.	CASSSGANEQYF	TGTGCCAGCAGTTCAGGGGCCAACGAGCAGTACTTC
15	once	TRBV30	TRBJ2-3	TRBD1	CAWSETGGFGDTQYF	TGTGCCTGGAGTGAAACAGGGGGCTTCGGGGATACGCAGTACTTT
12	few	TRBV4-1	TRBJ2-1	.	CASSERGNEQFF	TGCGCCAGCAGTGAGCGTGGCAATGAGCAGTTCTTC
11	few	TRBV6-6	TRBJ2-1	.	CASSYRDSSFF	TGTGCCAGCAGCTACCGGGACTCGTCGTTCTTC
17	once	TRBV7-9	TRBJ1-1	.	CASSSTNGQPMNTEAFF	TGTGCCAGCAGCTCGACGAACGGACAGCCCATGAACACTGAAGCTTTCTTT
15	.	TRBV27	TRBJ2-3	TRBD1	CASRVGTGGTDTQYF	TGTGCCAGCAGGGTTGGGACAGGGGGCACAGATACGCAGTATTTT
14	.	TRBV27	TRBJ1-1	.	CASSPRGVNTEAFF	TGTGCCAGCAGTCCGCGCGGGGTTAACACTGAAGCTTTCTTT
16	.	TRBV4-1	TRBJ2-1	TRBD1	CASSHPGTDPGNEQFF	TGCGCCAGCAGCCACCCCGGGACAGACCCCGGCAATGAGCAGTTCTTC
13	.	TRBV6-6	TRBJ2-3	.	CASSYDSTDTQYF	TGTGCCAGCAGTTACGACAGCACAGATACGCAGTATTTT
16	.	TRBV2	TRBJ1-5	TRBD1	CASSHTPGQGGQPQHF	TGTGCCAGCAGCCATACTCCGGGACAGGGCGGGCAGCCCCAGCATTTT
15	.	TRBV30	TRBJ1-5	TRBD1	CAWSPGRGWNQPQHF	TGTGCCTGGAGTCCTGGCAGGGGGTGGAATCAGCCCCAGCATTTT
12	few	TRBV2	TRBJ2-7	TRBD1	CALGTGPYEQYF	TGTGCCCTCGGGACAGGTCCCTACGAGCAGTACTTC
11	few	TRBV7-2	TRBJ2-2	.	CASSTGGELFF	TGTGCCAGCAGCACCGGAGGGGAGCTGTTTTTT
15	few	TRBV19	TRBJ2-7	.	CASSPSGPSYYEQYF	TGTGCCAGTAGTCCCAGCGGGCCGAGCTACTACGAGCAGTACTTC
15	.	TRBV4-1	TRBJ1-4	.	CASSQLDSVNEKLFF	TGCGCCAGCAGCCAATTGGACAGCGTCAATGAAAAACTGTTTTTT
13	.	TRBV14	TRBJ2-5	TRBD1	CASSLMPGTEMYF	TGTGCCAGCAGCTTGATGCCCGGGACAGAGATGTACTTC
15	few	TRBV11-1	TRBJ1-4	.	CASSLVGTLGEKLFF	TGTGCCAGCAGCTTAGTCGGGACCTTGGGGGAAAAACTGTTTTTT
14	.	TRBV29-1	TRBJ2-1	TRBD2	CSVVGLEGENEQFF	TGCAGCGTTGTGGGACTAGAGGGGGAAAATGAGCAGTTCTTC
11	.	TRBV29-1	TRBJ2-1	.	CSVDPGDEQFF	TGCAGCGTTGACCCAGGGGATGAGCAGTTCTTC
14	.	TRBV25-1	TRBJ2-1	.	CASSTVGSYNEQFF	TGTGCCAGCTCCACAGTAGGATCCTACAATGAGCAGTTCTTC
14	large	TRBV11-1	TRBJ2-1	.	CASSFWGSYNEQFF	TGTGCCAGCAGCTTCTGGGGGAGCTACAATGAGCAGTTCTTC
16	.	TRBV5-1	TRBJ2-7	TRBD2	CASSLGTSGSMNEQYF	TGCGCCAGCAGCCTAGGGACTAGCGGGAGCATGAACGAGCAGTACTTC
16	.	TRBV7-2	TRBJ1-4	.	CASSLVAGATNEKLFF	TGTGCCAGCAGCTTAGTTGCGGGGGCAACTAATGAAAAACTGTTTTTT
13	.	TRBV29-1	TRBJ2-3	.	CSVRPGSGDTQYF	TGCAGCGTTCGGCCCGGATCCGGAGATACGCAGTATTTT
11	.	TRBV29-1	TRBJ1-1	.	CSVGRNTEAFF	TGCAGCGTTGGTCGGAACACTGAAGCTTTCTTT
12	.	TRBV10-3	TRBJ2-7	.	CAIRGTPYEQYF	TGTGCCATCAGGGGCACTCCCTACGAGCAGTACTTC
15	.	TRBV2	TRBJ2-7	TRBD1	CASSEETGSSYEQYF	TGTGCCAGCAGTGAGGAGACAGGGAGTTCCTACGAGCAGTACTTC
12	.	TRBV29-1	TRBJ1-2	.	CSVEGAGYGYTF	TGCAGCGTTGAGGGGGCCGGCTATGGCTACACCTTC
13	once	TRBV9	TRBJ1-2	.	CASSVISSDGYTF	TGTGCCAGCAGCGTAATAAGCTCGGATGGCTACACCTTC
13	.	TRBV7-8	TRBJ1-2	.	CASSLAREYGYTF	TGTGCCAGCAGCTTAGCGAGGGAATATGGCTACACCTTC
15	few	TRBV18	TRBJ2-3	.	CASSSSGLWSDTQYF	TGTGCCAGCTCATCTTCCGGACTATGGAGTGATACGCAGTATTTT
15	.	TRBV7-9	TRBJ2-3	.	CASSLGSPDQDTQYF	TGTGCCAGCAGCTTAGGGTCCCCTGATCAAGATACGCAGTATTTT
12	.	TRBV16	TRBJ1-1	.	CASSLNKQEAFF	TGTGCCAGCAGCCTCAATAAGCAGGAAGCTTTCTTT
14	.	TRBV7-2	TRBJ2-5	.	CASRPGQGRETQYF	TGTGCCAGCAGACCAGGGCAGGGACGGGAGACCCAGTACTTC
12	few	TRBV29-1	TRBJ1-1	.	CSVVWGADEAFF	TGCAGCGTTGTTTGGGGGGCCGACGAAGCTTTCTTT